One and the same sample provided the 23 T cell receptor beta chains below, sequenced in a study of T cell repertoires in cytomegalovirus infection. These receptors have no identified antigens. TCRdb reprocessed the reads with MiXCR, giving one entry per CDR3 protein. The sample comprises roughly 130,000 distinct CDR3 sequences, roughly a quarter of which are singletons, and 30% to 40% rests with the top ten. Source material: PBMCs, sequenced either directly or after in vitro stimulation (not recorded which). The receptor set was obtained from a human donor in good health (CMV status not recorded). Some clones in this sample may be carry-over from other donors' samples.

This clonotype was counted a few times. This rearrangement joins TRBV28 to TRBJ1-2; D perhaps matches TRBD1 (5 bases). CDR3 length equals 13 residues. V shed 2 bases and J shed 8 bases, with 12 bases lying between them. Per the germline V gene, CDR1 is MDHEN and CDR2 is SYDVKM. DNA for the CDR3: TGTGCCAGCAGTTTAATCGGGGGTCAGGGCTACACCTTC. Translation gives CASSLIGGQGYTF.

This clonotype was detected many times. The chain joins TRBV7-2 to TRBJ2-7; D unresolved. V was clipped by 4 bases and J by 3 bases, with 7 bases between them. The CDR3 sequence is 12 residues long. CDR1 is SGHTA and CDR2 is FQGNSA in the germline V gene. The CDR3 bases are TGTGCCAGCAGCTCAGACCGCTACGAGCAGTACTTC. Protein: CASSSDRYEQYF.

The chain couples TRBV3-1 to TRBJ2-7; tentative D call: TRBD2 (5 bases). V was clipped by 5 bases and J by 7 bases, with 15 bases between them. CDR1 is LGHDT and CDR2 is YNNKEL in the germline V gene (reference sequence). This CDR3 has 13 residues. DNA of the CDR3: TGTGCCAGCAGCAACGGACTCCTGGGGGAGCAGTACGTC. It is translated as CASSNGLLGEQYV.

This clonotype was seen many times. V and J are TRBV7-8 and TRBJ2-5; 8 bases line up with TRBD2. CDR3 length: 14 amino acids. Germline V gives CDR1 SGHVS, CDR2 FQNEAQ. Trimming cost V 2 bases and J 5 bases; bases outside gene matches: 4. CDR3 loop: CASSLLAGYETQYF. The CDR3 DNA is TGTGCCAGCAGCTTACTAGCGGGCTATGAGACCCAGTACTTC.

The CDR3 DNA is TGCAGTGCTAGAGATCCGAATAAAGGACAGGGGACCTCCTACAATGAGCAGTTCTTC. Encoded protein: CSARDPNKGQGTSYNEQFF. The chain joins TRBV20-1 to TRBJ2-1; 9 bases line up with TRBD1. V trimming: 0 bases; J trimming: 0 bases; junction bases outside the gene matches: 12. There are 19 residues in the CDR3. In germline, CDR1 is DFQATT, CDR2 SNEGSKA (reference sequence).

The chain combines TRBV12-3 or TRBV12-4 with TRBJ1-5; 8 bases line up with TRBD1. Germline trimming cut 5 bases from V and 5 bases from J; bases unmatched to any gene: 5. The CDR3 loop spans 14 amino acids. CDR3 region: CASSLTGGDQPQHF. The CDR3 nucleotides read TGTGCCAGCAGTCTAACAGGGGGGGATCAGCCCCAGCATTTT.

CDR3 coding DNA: TGCAGTGCTAGAGATTTGACAGGGCTTAATGAAAAACTGTTTTTT. It codes for CSARDLTGLNEKLFF. The gene calls are TRBV20-1 and TRBJ1-4; TRBD1 matches 7 bases. V was pared by 0 bases and J by 4 bases, with 5 bases of the junction left unmatched. This CDR3 has 15 amino acids. CDR1 is DFQATT, CDR2 SNEGSKA, per germline (reference sequence).

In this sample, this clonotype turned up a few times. The CDR3 reads CASSSRQTYEQYF. CDR3 coding DNA: TGTGCCAGCAGCTCTCGACAGACCTACGAGCAGTACTTC. The chain recombines TRBV7-2 with TRBJ2-7; D perhaps matches TRBD1 (5 bases). Trimming left V 4 bases short and J 2 bases short, with 9 bases between. Per germline, CDR1 SGHTA and CDR2 FQGNSA. The CDR3 totals 13 residues.

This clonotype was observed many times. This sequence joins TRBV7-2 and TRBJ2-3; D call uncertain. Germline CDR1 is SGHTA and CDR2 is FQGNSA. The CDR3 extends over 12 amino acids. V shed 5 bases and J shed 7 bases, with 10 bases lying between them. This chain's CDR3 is CASSPAGNTQYF. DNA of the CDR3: TGTGCCAGCAGCCCGGCCGGTAATACGCAGTATTTT.

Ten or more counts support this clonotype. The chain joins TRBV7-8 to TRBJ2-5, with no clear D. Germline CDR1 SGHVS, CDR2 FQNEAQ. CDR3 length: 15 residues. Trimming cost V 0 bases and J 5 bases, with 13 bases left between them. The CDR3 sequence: CASSLALGYGETQYF. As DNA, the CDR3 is TGTGCCAGCAGCTTAGCGCTGGGGTACGGGGAGACCCAGTACTTC.

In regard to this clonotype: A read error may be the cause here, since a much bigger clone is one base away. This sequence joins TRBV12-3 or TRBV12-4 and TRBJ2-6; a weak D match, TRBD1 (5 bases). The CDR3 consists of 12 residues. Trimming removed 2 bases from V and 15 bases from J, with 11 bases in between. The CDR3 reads CASSLRAQGLTF. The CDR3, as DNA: TGTGCCAGCAGTTTACGGGCTCAGGGCCTGACTTTC.

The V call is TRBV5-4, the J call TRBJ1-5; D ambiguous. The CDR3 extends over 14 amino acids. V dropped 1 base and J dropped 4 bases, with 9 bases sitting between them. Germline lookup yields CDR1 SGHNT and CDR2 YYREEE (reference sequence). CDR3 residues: CASSLWMSNQPQHF. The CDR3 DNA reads TGTGCCAGCAGCTTGTGGATGTCAAATCAGCCCCAGCATTTT.

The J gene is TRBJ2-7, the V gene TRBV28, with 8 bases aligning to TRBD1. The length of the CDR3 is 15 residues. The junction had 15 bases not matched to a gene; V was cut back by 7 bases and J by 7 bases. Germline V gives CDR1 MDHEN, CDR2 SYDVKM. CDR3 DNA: TGTGCCAGCAAGCGGTCAGGGGGCGCCCCGGGGGAGCAGTACTTC. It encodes CASKRSGGAPGEQYF.

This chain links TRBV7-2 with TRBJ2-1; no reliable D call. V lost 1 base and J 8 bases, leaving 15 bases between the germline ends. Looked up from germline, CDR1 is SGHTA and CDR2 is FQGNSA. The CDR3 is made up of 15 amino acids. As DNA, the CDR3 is TGTGCCAGCAGCTTAGTCCTGTCTAGTAGATATGAGCAGTTCTTC. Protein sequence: CASSLVLSSRYEQFF.

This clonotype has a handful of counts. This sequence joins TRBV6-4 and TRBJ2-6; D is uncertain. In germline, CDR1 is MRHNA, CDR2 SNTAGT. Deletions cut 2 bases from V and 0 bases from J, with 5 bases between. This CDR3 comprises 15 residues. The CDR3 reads CASSDRSSGANVLTF. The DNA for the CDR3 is TGTGCCAGCAGTGACCGGAGCTCTGGGGCCAACGTCCTGACTTTC.

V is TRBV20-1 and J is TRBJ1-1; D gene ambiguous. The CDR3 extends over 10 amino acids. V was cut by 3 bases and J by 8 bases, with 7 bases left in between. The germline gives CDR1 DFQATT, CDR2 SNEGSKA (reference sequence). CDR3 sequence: CSASQVEAFF. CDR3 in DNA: TGCAGTGCTAGCCAGGTGGAAGCTTTCTTT.

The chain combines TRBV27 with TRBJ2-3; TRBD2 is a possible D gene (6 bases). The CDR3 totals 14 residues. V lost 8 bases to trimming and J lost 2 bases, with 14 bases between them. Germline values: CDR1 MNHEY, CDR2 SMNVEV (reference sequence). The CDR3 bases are TGTGCCAGCGGTAATCGGGGGACCACAGATACGCAGTATTTT. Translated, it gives CASGNRGTTDTQYF.

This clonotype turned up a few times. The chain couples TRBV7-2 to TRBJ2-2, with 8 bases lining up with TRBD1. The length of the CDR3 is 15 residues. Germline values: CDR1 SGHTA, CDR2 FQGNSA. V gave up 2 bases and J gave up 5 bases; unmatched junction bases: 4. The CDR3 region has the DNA TGTGCCAGCAGCTTAACAGGGGGTGGGACCGGGGAGCTGTTTTTT. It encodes CASSLTGGGTGELFF.

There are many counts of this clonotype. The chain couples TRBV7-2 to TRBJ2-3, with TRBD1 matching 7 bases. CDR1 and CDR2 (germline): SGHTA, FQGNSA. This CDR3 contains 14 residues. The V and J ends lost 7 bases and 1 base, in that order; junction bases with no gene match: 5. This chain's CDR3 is CASTSQGGTDTQYF. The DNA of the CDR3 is TGTGCCAGCACCTCCCAGGGGGGCACAGATACGCAGTATTTT.

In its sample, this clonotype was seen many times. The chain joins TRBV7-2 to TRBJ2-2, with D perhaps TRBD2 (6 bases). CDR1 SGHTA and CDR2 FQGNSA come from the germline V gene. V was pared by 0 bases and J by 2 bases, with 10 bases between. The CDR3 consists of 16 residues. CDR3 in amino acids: CASSLAGTFNTGELFF. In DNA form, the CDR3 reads TGTGCCAGCAGCTTAGCGGGGACTTTTAACACCGGGGAGCTGTTTTTT. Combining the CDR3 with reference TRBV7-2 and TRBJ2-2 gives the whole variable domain GAGVSQSPSNKVTEKGKDVELRCDPISGHTALYWYRQSLGQGLEFLIYFQGNSAPDKSGLPSDRFSAERTGGSVSTLTIQRTQQEDSAVYLCASSLAGTFNTGELFFGEGSRLTVL.

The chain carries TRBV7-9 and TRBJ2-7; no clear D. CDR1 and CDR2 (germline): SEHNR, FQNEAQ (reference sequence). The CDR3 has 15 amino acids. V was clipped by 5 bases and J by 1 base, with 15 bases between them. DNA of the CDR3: TGTGCCAGCAGCGGTAGACGCGTCCCTTCCTACGAGCAGTACTTC. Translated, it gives CASSGRRVPSYEQYF.

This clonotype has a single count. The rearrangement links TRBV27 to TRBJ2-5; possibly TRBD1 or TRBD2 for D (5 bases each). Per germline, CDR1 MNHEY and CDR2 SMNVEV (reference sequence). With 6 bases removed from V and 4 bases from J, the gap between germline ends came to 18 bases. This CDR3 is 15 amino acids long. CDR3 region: CASSPLGTEGETQYF. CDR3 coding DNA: TGTGCCAGCAGCCCCCTAGGGACGGAAGGAGAGACCCAGTACTTC.

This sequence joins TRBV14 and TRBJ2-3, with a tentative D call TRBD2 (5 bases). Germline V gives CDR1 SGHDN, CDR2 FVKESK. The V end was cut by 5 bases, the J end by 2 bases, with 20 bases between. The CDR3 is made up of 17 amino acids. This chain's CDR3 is CASSSRTSGTYTDTQYF. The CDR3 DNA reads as TGTGCCAGCAGCTCAAGAACAAGCGGTACTTACACAGATACGCAGTATTTT.